Below, one T cell receptor beta chain is given with its context. These data belong to a study of blood T cell repertoires in COVID-19. Losses at the gene ends were 4 bases for V and 9 bases for J; bases not matched to a gene: 7. Germline V CDR1 and CDR2: SGHRS, YFSETQ. The CDR3 sequence is 13 residues long. How the authors handled the data: Quantification of nucleated cells was approximated via reference gene primer amplification. Generated by immunoSEQ multiplex PCR, the TCRdb table keeps only in-frame clones and is missing some. The D gene and trimming were derived from the DNA, and the V and J assignments and clone size from that table. The data contain 100,000 or so clones, about 82% of them singletons.

The source of this sequence is a woman aged 55-75 years in a cohort sampled during active or convalescent COVID-19. The chain links TRBV5-1 to TRBJ1-3, with 7 positions matching TRBD1. Sequenced input: peripheral blood. CDR3 coding DNA: TGCGCCAGCAGCGGCCTCACAGGGGCCACCATATATTTT. It codes for CASSGLTGATIYF.